This T cell receptor (beta chain) emerged from a study of cytomegalovirus exposure and HLA in healthy donors. Study-level points and caveats: Later analysis associated a missense DCLRE1C variant with TCR beta V- and J-gene trimming. Presence/absence analysis assumed near-uniform sequencing depth across donors.

With respect to this clone: Its antigen is currently unknown.

PCR employed 60 Vbeta and 13 Jbeta primers. TCRdb keeps only in-frame clones here, not all; method: immunoSEQ multiplex PCR. Of roughly 100,000 clones listed, over 75% were seen once; the top ten hold approximately 3.6%. Sequencing input: PBMCs. This receptor was taken from a man over 45 in good health and CMV-seronegative.

CDR3 amino acids: CASSFDGSSYEQYF. The CDR3 DNA reads TGCGCCAGCAGCTTCGACGGTAGCTCCTACGAGCAGTACTTC. This rearrangement joins TRBV5-1 to TRBJ2-5; D is ambiguous. Matching the DNA end better, TRBJ2-7 makes the J call doubtful. Per the germline V gene, CDR1 is SGHRS and CDR2 is YFSETQ. This CDR3 has 14 amino acids.